Presented here are 12 T cell receptor beta chains from one specimen sequenced in a study of radiotherapy plus CTLA-4 blockade in lung cancer. Profiling relied on immunoSEQ multiplex PCR, and the TCRdb table lists in-frame clones only, not all of them. This table holds about 77,000 clones, roughly 74% found once. The sample here was peripheral blood, taken from a patient treated with radiotherapy plus ipilimumab. These receptor sequences come from a human donor with non-small cell lung cancer whose response to radiotherapy plus ipilimumab could not be evaluated.

This clone was observed a handful of times. This rearrangement joins TRBV7-9 to TRBJ1-1; D may be TRBD1 (5 bases). Germline V lookup: CDR1 SEHNR, CDR2 FQNEAQ (reference sequence). V lost 3 bases and J 1 base, leaving 15 bases between the germline ends. The CDR3 has 16 residues. CDR3 sequence (DNA): TGTGCCAGCAGCTTGGACCCCGGTACAGGGAACACTGAAGCTTTCTTT. Translating it yields CASSLDPGTGNTEAFF.

The chain couples TRBV28 to TRBJ2-3; 10 bases map to TRBD2. The CDR3 is 16 residues long. The V gene end was trimmed by 6 bases and the J gene end by 0 bases; junction bases not matched to a gene: 6. Germline lookup yields CDR1 MDHEN and CDR2 SYDVKM. The CDR3 is CASRGSGGTSTDTQYF. In DNA form, the CDR3 reads TGTGCCAGCAGGGGTAGCGGGGGGACTAGCACAGATACGCAGTATTTT.

This clone was seen many times. The chain recombines TRBV6-6 with TRBJ1-4, with D unresolved. CDR3 length equals 13 residues. The germline V and J ends were trimmed by 2 bases and 4 bases, with 5 bases remaining between them. Looked up from germline, CDR1 is MNHNY and CDR2 is SVGAGI (reference sequence). In DNA, the CDR3 is TGTGCCAGCAGTTACCCGTTTAATGAAAAACTGTTTTTT. The encoded protein is CASSYPFNEKLFF.

The chain recombines TRBV7-3 with TRBJ2-5; 8 positions match TRBD2. Per the germline V gene, CDR1 is SGHTA and CDR2 is FQGTGA. This CDR3 contains 15 residues. V gave up 1 base and J gave up 6 bases; unmatched junction bases: 7. CDR3 sequence: CASSLNPSGWQTQYF. DNA for the CDR3: TGTGCCAGCAGCTTAAACCCTAGCGGGTGGCAGACCCAGTACTTC.

The chain combines TRBV7-9 with TRBJ2-7; a weak D match, TRBD1 (5 bases). Germline V gene lookup returns CDR1 SEHNR and CDR2 FQNEAQ (reference sequence). The CDR3 is made up of 17 amino acids. V was pared by 5 bases and J by 1 base, with 21 bases between. CDR3 DNA: TGTGCCAGCAGCCAGCAGGGCCATCAGTGGTTTTCCTACGAGCAGTACTTC. This gives the protein CASSQQGHQWFSYEQYF.

The rearrangement joins TRBV19 to TRBJ2-7; 9 bases align to TRBD1. Germline V CDR1 and CDR2: LNHDA, SQIVND (reference sequence). The CDR3 extends over 16 amino acids. The ends lost 5 bases at V and 4 bases at J; junction bases unmatched: 12. The CDR3 region has the DNA TGTGCCAGTAGTGTTGTCGCGCTCGGACAGGGGTACGAGCAGTACTTC. Amino acids: CASSVVALGQGYEQYF.

This clone turned up a few times. This chain uses TRBV18 with TRBJ1-4; D is perhaps TRBD1 (6 bases). The germline V gene encodes CDR1 KGHSH and CDR2 LQKENI. This CDR3 is built from 13 residues. V lost 7 bases and J 5 bases, leaving 11 bases between the germline ends. Written as DNA, the CDR3 is TGTGCCAGCTTAAGACAGGCGAATGAAAAACTGTTTTTT. It yields the protein CASLRQANEKLFF.

The rearrangement uses TRBV6-5 and TRBJ2-7, with D unresolved. This CDR3 comprises 11 residues. CDR1 and CDR2 from the germline V gene are MNHEY and SVGAGI. V shed 6 bases and J shed 1 base, with 4 bases lying between them. The CDR3 coding sequence is TGTGCCAGCAGACATTCCTACGAGCAGTACTTC. Residues: CASRHSYEQYF.

This rearrangement joins TRBV4-3 to TRBJ2-4, with 7 bases that match TRBD1. The CDR3 runs 20 residues. J lost 0 bases, V lost 1 base, and 15 bases had no gene match. Germline V gives CDR1 LGHNA, CDR2 YSLEER. The CDR3 DNA is TGCGCCAGCAGCCAAGGTCGGATTGGGGACAGCCTGTTAGCCAAAAACATTCAGTACTTC. Protein: CASSQGRIGDSLLAKNIQYF.

V and J are TRBV15 and TRBJ2-7; D gene ambiguous. The CDR3 is 14 amino acids. Per germline, CDR1 LNHNV and CDR2 YYDKDF (reference sequence). Trimming removed 2 bases at V and 1 base at J, with 9 bases between. This CDR3 is CATSRTTRSYEQYF. The CDR3, as DNA: TGTGCCACCAGCAGAACCACGCGGTCCTACGAGCAGTACTTC.

The V and J genes are TRBV5-1 and TRBJ1-1; TRBD1 is a possible D gene (5 bases). CDR1 is SGHRS and CDR2 is YFSETQ in the germline V gene. The CDR3 is 15 amino acids. The V end lost 1 base, the J end lost 2 bases, and 12 bases lay between the germline ends. The CDR3 DNA reads TGCGCCAGCAGCTTGTACCACAGGTCAAACACTGAAGCTTTCTTT. This translates into CASSLYHRSNTEAFF.

This chain joins TRBV30 and TRBJ2-5; the D gene is possibly TRBD2 (7 bases). From germline, CDR1 is GTSNPN and CDR2 SVGIG (reference sequence). This CDR3 region has 13 residues. Trimming took 1 base from V and 7 from J, leaving 13 bases between them. Here the CDR3 DNA reads TGTGCCTGGAGTGGGACTAGGGGGGGGACCCAGTACTTC. The encoded protein is CAWSGTRGGTQYF.